This TCR beta chain was recovered during a study of blood T cells in healthy people across ages. Overall study: About one barcoded TCR beta cDNA was captured per two T cells.

In this sample, this clonotype turned up a few times. What it binds is not known. With each sample, at least 5 micrograms of total RNA were extracted. Study results and limitations: Estimated diversity across one million T cells was deemed an underestimate.

The germline CDR1 and CDR2 sequences are SNHLY and FYNNEI. V lost 5 bases, J lost 4 bases, and 2 bases stayed unmatched. The CDR3 is 13 residues long. A second PCR, run for about 6 to 11 cycles, used a sample-barcoded 5' primer plus a J-beta primer mix. The authors tagged each cDNA molecule using a template-switch adaptor with 12 random nucleotides. TCRdb re-called the 5' RACE reads with MiXCR, one entry per CDR3 protein. The sample includes about 1.5 million distinct CDR3 sequences, under 55% of them seen just once. The sequence derives from a woman between 18 and 29 years old in good health. Sequenced sample: blood. This chain connects TRBV2 to TRBJ1-1; 9 bases align to TRBD1. The CDR3 is CASSKDRGTEAFF. CDR3 in DNA: TGTGCCAGCAGTAAGGACAGGGGCACTGAAGCTTTCTTT.